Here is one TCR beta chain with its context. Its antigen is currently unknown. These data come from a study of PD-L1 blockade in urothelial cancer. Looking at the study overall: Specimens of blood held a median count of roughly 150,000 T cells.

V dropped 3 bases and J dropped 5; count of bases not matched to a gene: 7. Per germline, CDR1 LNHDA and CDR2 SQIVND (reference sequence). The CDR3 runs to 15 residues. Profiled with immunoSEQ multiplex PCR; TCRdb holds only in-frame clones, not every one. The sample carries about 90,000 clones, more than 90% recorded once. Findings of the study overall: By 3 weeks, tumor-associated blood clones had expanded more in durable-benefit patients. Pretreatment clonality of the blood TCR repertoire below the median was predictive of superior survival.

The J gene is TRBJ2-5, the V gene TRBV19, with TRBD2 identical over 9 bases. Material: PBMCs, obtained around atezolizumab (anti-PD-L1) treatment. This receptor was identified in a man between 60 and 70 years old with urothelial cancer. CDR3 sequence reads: CASSMTSGILETQYF. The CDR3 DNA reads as TGTGCCAGTAGTATGACTAGCGGTATATTGGAGACCCAGTACTTC.